The source of this TCR beta chain is a study of cytomegalovirus exposure and HLA in healthy donors. Use of 60 Vbeta and 13 Jbeta primers characterized the PCR. The data were produced by immunoSEQ multiplex PCR, yet TCRdb's version contains in-frame clones alone and is incomplete. This sample has 130,000 or so clones, with about four fifths found just once. The sample was PBMCs. This receptor was identified in a woman between 40 and 50 years old in good health and CMV-seronegative.

The CDR3 sequence is CASSSGAGANVLTF. As DNA, the CDR3 is TGTGCCAGCAGTTCGGGGGCTGGGGCCAACGTCCTGACTTTC. The chain joins TRBV27 to TRBJ2-6; D is perhaps TRBD2 (6 bases). Trimming took off 4 bases at V and 2 bases at J, with 6 bases between the two ends. Germline V gives CDR1 MNHEY, CDR2 SMNVEV (reference sequence). There are 14 residues in the CDR3.